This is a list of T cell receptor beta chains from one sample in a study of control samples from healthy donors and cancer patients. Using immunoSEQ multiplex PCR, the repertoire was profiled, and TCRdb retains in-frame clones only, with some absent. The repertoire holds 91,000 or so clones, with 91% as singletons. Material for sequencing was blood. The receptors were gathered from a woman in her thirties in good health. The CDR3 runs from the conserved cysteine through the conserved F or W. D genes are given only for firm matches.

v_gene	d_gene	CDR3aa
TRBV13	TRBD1	CASSLPDRKNTEAFF
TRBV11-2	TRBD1	CASSSGTVLYGYTF
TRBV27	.	CASSSWDPTKSYEQYF
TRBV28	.	CASSLSYGYTF
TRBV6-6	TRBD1	CASSLPRGQGGPYNEQFF
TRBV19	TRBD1	CASSIEGARGSSYNSPLHF
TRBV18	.	CASSPSRGTTEAFF
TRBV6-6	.	CASDPRGYQPQHF
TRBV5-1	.	CASSSKLAADVGRSDEQFF
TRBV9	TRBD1	CASSGGQGGGNTIYF
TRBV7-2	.	CASSLVQDQPQHF
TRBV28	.	CASRVSRVYEQYF
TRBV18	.	CASSLSNQPQHF
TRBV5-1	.	CASSLNGDTDTQYF
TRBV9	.	CASSVAGSWGDEQYF
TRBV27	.	CASSPGGPSYNEQFF
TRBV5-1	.	CASSSDYNSPLHF
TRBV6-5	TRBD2	CASILAGVINIQYF
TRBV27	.	CASSLLIPQGTGELFF
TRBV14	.	CASNPGLGSPLHF
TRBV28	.	CASSQGIETQYF
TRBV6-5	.	CASTPQGPNTEAFF
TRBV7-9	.	CASSLATGTDTEAFF
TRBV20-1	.	CSASRRNQPQHF
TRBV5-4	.	CASSLAATQSSYTF
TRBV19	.	CASSILGPSGQPQHF
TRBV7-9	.	CASSLDSPGVNYF
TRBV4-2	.	CASSQDAGGIKYDTQYF
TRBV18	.	CASSPPLDRALAPTLRETQYF
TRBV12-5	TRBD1	CASGLPYQGQGGVGAFF
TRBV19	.	CASSFATVEKLFF
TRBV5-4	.	CASSKGDGETQYF
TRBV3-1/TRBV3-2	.	CASSQSSYEQYF
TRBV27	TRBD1	CASSISGGDYYEAFF
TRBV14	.	CASSPRGYNSPLHF
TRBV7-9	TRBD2	CASSLVKAGEIQETQYF
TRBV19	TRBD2	CASSVGTRGTDTQYF
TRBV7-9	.	CASSPDTGWNTEAFF
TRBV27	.	CASSFSGDLRQGGQPQHF
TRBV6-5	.	CASSVHENTEAFF
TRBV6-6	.	CASTSQVSYEQYF
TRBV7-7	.	CASSLGQEETQYF
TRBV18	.	CASSSQGRNSPLHF
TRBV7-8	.	CASSYRNTEAFF
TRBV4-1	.	CASSQGWGGSVF
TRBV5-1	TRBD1	CASQKDRATYGYTF
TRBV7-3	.	CASSLMWGLSYEQYF
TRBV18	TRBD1	CASSPRDSNEKLFF
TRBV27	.	CASSSTGSTDTQYF
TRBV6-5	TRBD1	CASSRQGTPYNEQFF
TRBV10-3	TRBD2	CAISESGTSGRSEQYF
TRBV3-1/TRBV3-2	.	CASSPVRAADTQYF
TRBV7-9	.	CASRVQGLSEAFF
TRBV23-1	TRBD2	CASSRLAGVPPPYEQYF
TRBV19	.	CASESSSRRGEQFF
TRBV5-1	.	CASSLGGAENTEAFF
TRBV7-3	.	CASSLRNTGELFF
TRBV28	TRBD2	CASRTTTGGVSYNEQFF
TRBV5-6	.	CASSKQPKSGNTIYF
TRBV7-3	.	CASSKQQGNTGELFF